This is a list of T cell receptor beta chains from one sample in a study of cytomegalovirus exposure and HLA in healthy donors. Generated by immunoSEQ multiplex PCR, the TCRdb table keeps only in-frame clones and is missing some. The table lists 50,000 to 70,000 clones, 85% to 95% of them singletons. Sequencing input: PBMCs. These receptors all stem from a woman between 18 and 29 years old in good health and CMV-seropositive. Both conserved end residues are part of each CDR3. Size values are once, few and many counts, or a class for expanded clones, and some rows have none.

clone size	CDR3 length	V gene	CDR3 protein
-	15	TRBV5-4	CASSPAPGQGGGYTF
-	16	TRBV15	CATSRDARRSYNEQFF
-	15	TRBV25-1	CASSTQSWTGDTQYF
-	12	TRBV30	CALGQGREKLFF
-	9	TRBV9	CASGDEQYF
-	17	TRBV6-1	CASSERLSLAPYNEQFF
-	13	TRBV9	CASSVTPGNEQFF
-	16	TRBV18	CASSQGTGGVNTEAFF
-	15	TRBV9	CASSVGGDSLYEQYF
-	12	TRBV10-3	CALGGSTDTQYF
-	16	TRBV9	CASSVETSGRFGEQYF
-	16	TRBV6-6	CASSYSASGSYNEQFF
-	15	TRBV19	CASSIDSGGYNEQFF
-	15	TRBV6-1	CASSESATGPPEAFF
-	10	TRBV20-1	CSAGIPEQYF
-	12	TRBV25-1	CASSDRRETQYF
-	17	TRBV28	CASSPTHWGGRNTEAFF
-	17	TRBV18	CASSPLQAGGQYNEQFF
-	15	TRBV28	CAILDSGGATDTQYF
-	16	TRBV7-9	CASSFMTSGTSYEQYF
-	12	TRBV27	CASSHTPDGYTF
few	19	TRBV10-3	CAISEAGTSGRSSTDTQYF
-	16	TRBV9	CAIKRTSGTQKETQYF
once	16	TRBV5-6	CASSIGFRTTYNEQFF
-	17	TRBV5-1	CASSLGLVTSSTDTQYF
-	13	TRBV30	CACQGTTSEKLFF
-	11	TRBV27	CASSHSTEQYF
-	16	TRBV19	CASSLSRGGYADGYTF
-	14	TRBV19	CARRRPTTYNEQFF
-	15	TRBV7-3	CASSPTGQGGTEAFF
-	15	TRBV11-3	CATHQSGEGFGGYTF
-	12	TRBV29-1	CSVDRVNTEAFF